This T cell receptor beta chain was found in a study of cytomegalovirus exposure and HLA in healthy donors. Overall study findings and caveats: An analysis was carried out later, and it reportedly showed fewer N-insertions in an Asian-associated ancestry cluster than the approximately 700-donor mean. The authors later linked a missense DCLRE1C variant to TCR beta V- and J-gene trimming. Generally TCR sequences proved uncommon, though certain public TCRs appeared in numerous donors.

Researchers ran the PCR with 60 Vbeta and 13 Jbeta primers. In the study's own analysis: As a later analysis found, there were around 86 million unique TCR beta chains, of which 8.5 million to 14 million were shared. The protocol was immunoSEQ multiplex PCR, while the TCRdb copy is restricted to in-frame clones and leaves out a portion. The DNA was the basis for D and trimming; V, J and clone size are from that table. This table has approximately 150,000 clones, around 69% appearing once. CDR1 and CDR2 from the germline V gene are SGHVS and FQNEAQ. Trimming removed 1 base at V and 4 bases at J, with 9 bases between. This CDR3 spans 14 amino acids. In this sample, this clone turned up a few times. Its antigen is not identified.

The sequencing sample was made of PBMCs. The clonotype comes from a man aged 60 to 75 in good health and CMV-seronegative. The chain combines TRBV7-8 with TRBJ2-3; D may be TRBD1 (5 bases). This CDR3 is CASSLGGLADTQYF. In DNA, the CDR3 is TGTGCCAGCAGCTTAGGGGGCTTGGCAGATACGCAGTATTTT.